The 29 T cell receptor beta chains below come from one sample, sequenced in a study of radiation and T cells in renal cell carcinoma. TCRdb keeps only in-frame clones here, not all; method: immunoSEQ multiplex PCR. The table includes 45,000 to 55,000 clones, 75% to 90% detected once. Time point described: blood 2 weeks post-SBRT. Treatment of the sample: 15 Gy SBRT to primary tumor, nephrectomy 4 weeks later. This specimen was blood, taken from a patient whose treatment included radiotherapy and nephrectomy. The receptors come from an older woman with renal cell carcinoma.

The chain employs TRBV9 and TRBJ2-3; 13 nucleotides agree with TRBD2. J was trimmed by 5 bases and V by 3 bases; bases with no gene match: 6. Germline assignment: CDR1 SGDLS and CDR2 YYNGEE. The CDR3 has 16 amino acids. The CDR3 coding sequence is TGTGCCAGCAGCGCCCGACTAGCGGGAGGTCAAGATACGCAGTATTTT. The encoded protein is CASSARLAGGQDTQYF.

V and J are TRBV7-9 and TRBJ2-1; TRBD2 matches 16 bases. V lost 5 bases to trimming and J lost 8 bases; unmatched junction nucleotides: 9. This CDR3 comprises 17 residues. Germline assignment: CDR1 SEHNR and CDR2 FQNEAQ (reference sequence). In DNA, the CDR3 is TGTGCCAGCAGCCACACGGGGACTAGCGGGAGGGTCCATGAGCAGTTCTTC. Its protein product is CASSHTGTSGRVHEQFF.

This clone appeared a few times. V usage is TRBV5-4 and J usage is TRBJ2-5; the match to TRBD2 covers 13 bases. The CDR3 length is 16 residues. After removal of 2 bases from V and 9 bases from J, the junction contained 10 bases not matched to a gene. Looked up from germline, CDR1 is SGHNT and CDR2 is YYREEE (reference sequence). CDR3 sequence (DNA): TGTGCCAGCAGCTTTGGGACTAGCGGGGCCCAGGGGGCCCAGTACTTC. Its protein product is CASSFGTSGAQGAQYF.

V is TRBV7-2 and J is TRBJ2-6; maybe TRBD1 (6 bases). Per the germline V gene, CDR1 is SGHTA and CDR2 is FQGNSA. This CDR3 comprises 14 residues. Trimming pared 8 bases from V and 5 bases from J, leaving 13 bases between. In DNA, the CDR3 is TGTGCCAGCGGGATGGGGGCGCGGGCCAACGTCCTGACTTTC. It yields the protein CASGMGARANVLTF.

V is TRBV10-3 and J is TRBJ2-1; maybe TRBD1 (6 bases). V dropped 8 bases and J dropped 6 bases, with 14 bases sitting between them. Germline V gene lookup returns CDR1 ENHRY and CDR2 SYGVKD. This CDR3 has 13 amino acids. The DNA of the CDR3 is TGTGCCATCGGTTGGACAGTAGGCAATGAGCAGTTCTTC. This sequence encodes CAIGWTVGNEQFF.

CDR3 DNA: TGTGCCAGCAGGGCGGACAGGGGAGGCAATCAGCCCCAGCATTTT. This encodes CASRADRGGNQPQHF. The J gene is TRBJ1-5, the V gene TRBV28; TRBD1 matches at 9 bases. J lost 2 bases, V lost 6 bases, and 5 bases had no gene match. The CDR3 runs 15 residues. CDR1 is MDHEN, CDR2 SYDVKM, per germline.

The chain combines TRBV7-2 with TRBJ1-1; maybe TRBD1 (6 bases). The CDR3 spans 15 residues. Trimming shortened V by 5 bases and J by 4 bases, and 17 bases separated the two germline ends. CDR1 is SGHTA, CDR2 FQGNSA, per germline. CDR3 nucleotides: TGTGCCAGCAGCCCATTACAGGGAGACGGCACTGAAGCTTTCTTT. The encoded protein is CASSPLQGDGTEAFF.

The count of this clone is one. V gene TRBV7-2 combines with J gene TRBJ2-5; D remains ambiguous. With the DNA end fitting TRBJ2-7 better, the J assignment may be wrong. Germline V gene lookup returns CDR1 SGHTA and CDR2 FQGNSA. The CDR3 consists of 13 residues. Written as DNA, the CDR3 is TGTGCCAGCAGCTACACGGGTTACGACGAGCAGTACTTC. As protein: CASSYTGYDEQYF.

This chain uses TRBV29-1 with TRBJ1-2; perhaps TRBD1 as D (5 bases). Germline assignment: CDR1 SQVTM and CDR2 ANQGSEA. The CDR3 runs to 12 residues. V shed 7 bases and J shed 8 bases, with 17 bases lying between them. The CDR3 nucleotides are TGCAGCGCATCGGAGGGGACTTACGGCTACACCTTC. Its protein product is CSASEGTYGYTF.

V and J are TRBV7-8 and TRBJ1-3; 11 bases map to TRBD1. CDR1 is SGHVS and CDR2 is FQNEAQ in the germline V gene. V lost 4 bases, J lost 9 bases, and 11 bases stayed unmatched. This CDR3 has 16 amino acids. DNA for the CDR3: TGTGCCAGCAGCTACGGACAGGGGGCGAGTCGGGTCACCATATATTTT. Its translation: CASSYGQGASRVTIYF. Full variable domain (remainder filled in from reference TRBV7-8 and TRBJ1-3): GAGVSQSPRYKVAKRGQDVALRCDPISGHVSLFWYQQALGQGPEFLTYFQNEAQLDKSGLPSDRFFAERPEGSVSTLKIQRTQQEDSAVYLCASSYGQGASRVTIYFGEGSWLTVV.

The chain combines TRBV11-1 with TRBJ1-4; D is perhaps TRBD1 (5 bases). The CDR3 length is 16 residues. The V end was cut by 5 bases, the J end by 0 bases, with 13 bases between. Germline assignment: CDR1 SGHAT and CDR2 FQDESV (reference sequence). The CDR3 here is CASSRDPGATNEKLFF. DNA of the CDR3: TGTGCCAGCAGCCGGGACCCTGGGGCAACTAATGAAAAACTGTTTTTT. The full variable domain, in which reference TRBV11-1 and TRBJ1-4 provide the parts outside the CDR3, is EAEVAQSPRYKITEKSQAVAFWCDPISGHATLYWYRQILGQGPELLVQFQDESVVDDSQLPKDRFSAERLKGVDSTLKIQPAELGDSAMYLCASSRDPGATNEKLFFGSGTQLSVL.

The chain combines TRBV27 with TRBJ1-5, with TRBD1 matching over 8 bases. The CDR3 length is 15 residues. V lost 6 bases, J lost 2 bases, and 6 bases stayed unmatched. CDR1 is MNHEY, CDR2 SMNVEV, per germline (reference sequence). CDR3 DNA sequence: TGTGCCAGCAGAGATCCGACAGGGGGCAATCAGCCCCAGCATTTT. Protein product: CASRDPTGGNQPQHF.

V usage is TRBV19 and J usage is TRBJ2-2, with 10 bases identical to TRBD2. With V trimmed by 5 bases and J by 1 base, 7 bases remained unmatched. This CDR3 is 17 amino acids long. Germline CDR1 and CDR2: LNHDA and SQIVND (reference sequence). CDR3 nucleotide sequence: TGTGCCAGTAGTCCTCTAGCGGGAGTTGGGAACACCGGGGAGCTGTTTTTT. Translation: CASSPLAGVGNTGELFF.

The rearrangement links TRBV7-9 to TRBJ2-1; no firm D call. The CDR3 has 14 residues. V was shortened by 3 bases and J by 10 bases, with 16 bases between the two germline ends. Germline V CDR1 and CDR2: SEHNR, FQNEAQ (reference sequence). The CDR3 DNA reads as TGTGCCAGCAGCTTTATGACTGGGGTCGAGGAGCAGTTCTTC. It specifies CASSFMTGVEEQFF. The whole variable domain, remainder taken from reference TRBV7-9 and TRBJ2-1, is DTGVSQNPRHKITKRGQNVTFRCDPISEHNRLYWYRQTLGQGPEFLTYFQNEAQLEKSRLLSDRFSAERPKGSFSTLEIQRTEQGDSAMYLCASSFMTGVEEQFFGPGTRLTVL.

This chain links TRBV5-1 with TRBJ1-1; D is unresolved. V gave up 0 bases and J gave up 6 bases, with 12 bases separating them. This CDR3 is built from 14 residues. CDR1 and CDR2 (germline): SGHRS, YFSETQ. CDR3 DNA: TGCGCCAGCAGCTTGGAGATTGGGTCGGCTGAAGCTTTCTTT. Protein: CASSLEIGSAEAFF. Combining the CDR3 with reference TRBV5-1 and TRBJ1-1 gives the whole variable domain KAGVTQTPRYLIKTRGQQVTLSCSPISGHRSVSWYQQTPGQGLQFLFEYFSETQRNKGNFPGRFSGRQFSNSRSEMNVSTLELGDSALYLCASSLEIGSAEAFFGQGTRLTVV.

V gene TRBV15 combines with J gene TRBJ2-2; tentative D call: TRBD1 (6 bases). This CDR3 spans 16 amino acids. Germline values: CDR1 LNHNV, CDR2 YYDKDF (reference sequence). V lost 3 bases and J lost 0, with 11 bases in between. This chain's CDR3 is CATSRAQGPNTGELFF. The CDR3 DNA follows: TGTGCCACCAGCAGGGCCCAGGGGCCGAACACCGGGGAGCTGTTTTTT.

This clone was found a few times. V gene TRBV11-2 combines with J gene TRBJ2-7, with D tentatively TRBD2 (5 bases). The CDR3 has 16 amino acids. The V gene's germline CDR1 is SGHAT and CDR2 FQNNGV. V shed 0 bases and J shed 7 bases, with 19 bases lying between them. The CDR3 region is CASSLEVFGRRGEQYF. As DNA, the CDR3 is TGTGCCAGCAGCTTAGAGGTTTTCGGGCGCCGCGGGGAGCAGTACTTC.

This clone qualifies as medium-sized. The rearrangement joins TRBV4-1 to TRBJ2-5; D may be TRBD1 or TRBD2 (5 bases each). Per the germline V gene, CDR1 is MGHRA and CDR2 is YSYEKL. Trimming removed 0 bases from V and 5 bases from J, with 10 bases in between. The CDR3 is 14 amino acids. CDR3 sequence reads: CASSQEGDGETQYF. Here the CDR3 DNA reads TGCGCCAGCAGCCAAGAGGGGGATGGCGAGACCCAGTACTTC.

The CDR3 region is CASSSLAGGLNEQFF. In DNA, the CDR3 is TGTGCCAGTAGTTCCTTAGCGGGGGGGCTCAATGAGCAGTTCTTC. The chain combines TRBV19 with TRBJ2-1, with 11 bases that match TRBD2. After removal of 5 bases from V and 6 bases from J, the junction contained 6 bases not matched to a gene. The CDR3 consists of 15 residues. The germline V gene has CDR1 LNHDA and CDR2 SQIVND (reference sequence).

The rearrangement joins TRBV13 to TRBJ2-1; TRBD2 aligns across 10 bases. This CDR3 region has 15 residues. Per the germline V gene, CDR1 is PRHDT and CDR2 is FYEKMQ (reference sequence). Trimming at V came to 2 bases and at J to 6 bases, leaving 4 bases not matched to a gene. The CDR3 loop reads CASSLRVAGGNEQFF. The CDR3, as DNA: TGTGCCAGCAGCTTAAGAGTAGCGGGAGGCAATGAGCAGTTCTTC. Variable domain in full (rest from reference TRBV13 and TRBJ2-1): AAGVIQSPRHLIKEKRETATLKCYPIPRHDTVYWYQQGPGQDPQFLISFYEKMQSDKGSIPDRFSAQQFSDYHSELNMSSLELGDSALYFCASSLRVAGGNEQFFGPGTRLTVL.

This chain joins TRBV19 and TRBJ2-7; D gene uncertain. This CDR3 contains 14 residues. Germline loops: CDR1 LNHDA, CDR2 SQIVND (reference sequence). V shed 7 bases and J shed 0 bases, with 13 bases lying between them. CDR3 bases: TGTGCCAGTAAAACTCACCAGAGCTCCTACGAGCAGTACTTC. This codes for CASKTHQSSYEQYF.

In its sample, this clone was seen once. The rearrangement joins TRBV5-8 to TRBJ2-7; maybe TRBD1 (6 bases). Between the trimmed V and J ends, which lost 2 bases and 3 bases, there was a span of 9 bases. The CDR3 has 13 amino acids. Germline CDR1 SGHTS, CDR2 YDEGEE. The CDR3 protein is CASSFGRGYEQYF. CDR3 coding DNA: TGTGCCAGCAGCTTTGGCAGGGGCTACGAGCAGTACTTC.

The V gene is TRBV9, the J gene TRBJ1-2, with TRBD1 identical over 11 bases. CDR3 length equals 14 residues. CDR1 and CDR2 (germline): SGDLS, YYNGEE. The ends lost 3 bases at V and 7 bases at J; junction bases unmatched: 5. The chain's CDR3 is CASSAWDRGSGYTF. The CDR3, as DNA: TGTGCCAGCAGCGCATGGGACAGGGGGTCTGGCTACACCTTC.

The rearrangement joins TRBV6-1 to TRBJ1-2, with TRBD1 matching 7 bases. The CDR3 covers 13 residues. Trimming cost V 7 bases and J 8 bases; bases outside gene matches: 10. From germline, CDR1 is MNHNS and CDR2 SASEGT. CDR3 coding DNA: TGTGCCAGCATCCTAGACAGGGTCGAAGGCTACACCTTC. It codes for CASILDRVEGYTF.

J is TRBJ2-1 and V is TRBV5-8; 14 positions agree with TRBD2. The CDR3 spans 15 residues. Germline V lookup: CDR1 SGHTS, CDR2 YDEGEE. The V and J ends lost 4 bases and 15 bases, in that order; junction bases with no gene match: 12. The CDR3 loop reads CASSRRQRLAGGMFF. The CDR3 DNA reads TGTGCCAGCAGCCGACGACAAAGACTAGCGGGAGGGATGTTCTTC. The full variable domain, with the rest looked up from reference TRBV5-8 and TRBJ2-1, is EAGVTQSPTHLIKTRGQQATLRCSPISGHTSVYWYQQALGLGLQFLLWYDEGEERNRGNFPPRFSGRQFPNYSSELNVNALELEDSALYLCASSRRQRLAGGMFFGPGTRLTVL.

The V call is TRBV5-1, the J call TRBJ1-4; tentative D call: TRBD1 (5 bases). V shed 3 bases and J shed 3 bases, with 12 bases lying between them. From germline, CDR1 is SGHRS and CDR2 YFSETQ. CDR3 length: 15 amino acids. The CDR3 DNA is TGCGCCAGCAGCTACCAGGGTGAGGCTAATGAAAAACTGTTTTTT. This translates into CASSYQGEANEKLFF.

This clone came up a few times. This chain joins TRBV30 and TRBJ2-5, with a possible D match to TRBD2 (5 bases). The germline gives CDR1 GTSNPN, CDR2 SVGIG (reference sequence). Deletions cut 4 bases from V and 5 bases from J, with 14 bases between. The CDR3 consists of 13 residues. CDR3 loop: CAWTRQRGETQYF. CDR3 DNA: TGTGCCTGGACGAGGCAGAGAGGGGAGACCCAGTACTTC.

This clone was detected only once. CDR3 DNA: TGCGCCAGCAGCCAAAAACCGGGACTAGCGGGAGGCGAAGCCGGGGAGCTGTTTTTT. This translates into CASSQKPGLAGGEAGELFF. J is TRBJ2-2 and V is TRBV4-3; 15 bases align to TRBD2. V lost 2 bases to trimming and J lost 6 bases; unmatched junction nucleotides: 10. This CDR3 is 19 amino acids long. The germline gives CDR1 LGHNA, CDR2 YSLEER.

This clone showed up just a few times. The CDR3 coding sequence is TGTGCCAGCAGAGGGACAGGGGTTAATGAGCAGTTCTTC. It encodes CASRGTGVNEQFF. The rearrangement uses TRBV28 and TRBJ2-1; 10 bases align to TRBD1. Germline CDR1 is MDHEN and CDR2 is SYDVKM. The CDR3 totals 13 residues. The J segment lost 7 bases and the V segment lost 6 bases, leaving 3 bases of the junction unmatched.